These 9 T cell receptor beta chains came from one sample sequenced in a study of Graves' ophthalmopathy and Graves' hyperthyroidism. Researchers took RNA transcripts and amplified TCR beta CDR3 regions from them. Amplification began with first-round RT-PCR using HTBI primers, then second-round multiplex PCR was performed. Using its own MiXCR run on the multiplex PCR reads, TCRdb lists one record per CDR3 protein. The data contain 740,000 or so distinct CDR3 sequences, around 40% of them singletons. Sequencing input: peripheral blood. These receptors were taken from an adult man with Graves' ophthalmopathy.

Written as DNA, the CDR3 is TGTGCCACCGAGGGGACAGGGCAAACCGGGGATCAGCCCCAGCATTTT. Its protein is CATEGTGQTGDQPQHF. The V call is TRBV24-1, the J call TRBJ1-5, with 9 bases lining up with TRBD1. V was clipped by 9 bases and J by 5 bases; unmatched bases: 13. Germline V lookup: CDR1 KGHDR, CDR2 SFDVKD. The CDR3 is 16 amino acids.

As concerns this clonotype: This clone may be a read error of a much larger clone one base away. This chain connects TRBV5-1 to TRBJ2-7; D possibly corresponds to TRBD1 (5 bases). In germline, CDR1 is SGHRS, CDR2 YFSETQ. There are 13 residues in the CDR3. Trimming cost V 4 bases and J 5 bases, with 13 bases left between them. CDR3 in DNA: TGCGCCAGCAGCGCGTCAGGGTTCCACGAGCAGTACTTC. It translates to CASSASGFHEQYF.

The chain joins TRBV7-9 to TRBJ1-3; weak D call: TRBD1 (6 bases). Trimming removed 1 base from V and 2 bases from J, with 12 bases in between. Germline values: CDR1 SEHNR, CDR2 FQNEAQ (reference sequence). The CDR3 length is 16 residues. CDR3 DNA sequence: TGTGCCAGCAGCTTAGTTAGGGGGGCTACTGGAAACACCATATATTTT. Translating it yields CASSLVRGATGNTIYF.

The chain carries TRBV2 and TRBJ1-5, with D maybe TRBD1 (5 bases). Trimming stripped 3 bases from V and 5 bases from J, with 17 bases between. The CDR3 has 16 residues. The germline V gene has CDR1 SNHLY and CDR2 FYNNEI. CDR3 DNA: TGTGCCAGCAGTGAGCGGCCGGGGGGTCCGCATCAGCCCCAGCATTTT. Amino acid sequence: CASSERPGGPHQPQHF.

This clonotype has at least ten counts. The rearrangement links TRBV7-9 to TRBJ1-2; 7 bases align to TRBD1. Germline V CDR1 and CDR2: SEHNR, FQNEAQ (reference sequence). The V and J ends lost 6 bases and 6 bases, in that order; junction bases with no gene match: 7. This CDR3 contains 13 residues. The CDR3 reads CASRSDRENGYTF. The DNA for the CDR3 is TGTGCCAGCAGGAGCGACAGGGAAAATGGCTACACCTTC.

This clonotype was found a few times. The chain joins TRBV19 to TRBJ1-5; D gene uncertain. The ends were cut back, 4 bases at V and 3 bases at J, with 13 bases in the middle. The CDR3 covers 15 residues. The germline gives CDR1 LNHDA, CDR2 SQIVND (reference sequence). Here the CDR3 reads CASSTPTENNQPQHF. CDR3 in DNA: TGTGCCAGTAGTACCCCGACGGAAAACAATCAGCCCCAGCATTTT. Variable domain in full (rest from reference TRBV19 and TRBJ1-5): DGGITQSPKYLFRKEGQNVTLSCEQNLNHDAMYWYRQDPGQGLRLIYYSQIVNDFQKGDIAEGYSVSREKKESFPLTVTSAQKNPTAFYLCASSTPTENNQPQHFGDGTRLSIL.

J is TRBJ2-5 and V is TRBV29-1; D is possibly TRBD1 (6 bases). This CDR3 contains 21 residues. Germline CDR1 and CDR2: SQVTM and ANQGSEA. V was shortened by 7 bases and J by 1 base, with 37 bases between the two germline ends. CDR3 protein: CSAVQGWAGELSEWTQETQYF. The CDR3 DNA reads TGCAGCGCTGTACAGGGATGGGCCGGGGAGCTGTCAGAGTGGACCCAAGAGACCCAGTACTTC.

This clonotype was seen a handful of times. The chain is built from TRBV19 and TRBJ2-5; D gene uncertain. The CDR3 covers 15 residues. Trimming removed 3 bases at V and 4 bases at J, with 15 bases between. Germline values: CDR1 LNHDA, CDR2 SQIVND (reference sequence). The CDR3 DNA follows: TGTGCCAGTAGTATCCCTTCCATGGCTACAGAGACCCAGTACTTC. Translating gives CASSIPSMATETQYF.

As for this clonotype: A much larger clone sits a single nucleotide away, making a read error possible. The chain employs TRBV25-1 and TRBJ2-7; 11 bases agree with TRBD1. The CDR3 is made up of 15 amino acids. The V gene's germline CDR1 is MGHDK and CDR2 SYGVNS. The CDR3 DNA reads TGCGCCAGCAGCTCGGCCTCGGGACAGGGGGGCGAGCAGTACTTC. Translated, it gives CASSSASGQGGEQYF.